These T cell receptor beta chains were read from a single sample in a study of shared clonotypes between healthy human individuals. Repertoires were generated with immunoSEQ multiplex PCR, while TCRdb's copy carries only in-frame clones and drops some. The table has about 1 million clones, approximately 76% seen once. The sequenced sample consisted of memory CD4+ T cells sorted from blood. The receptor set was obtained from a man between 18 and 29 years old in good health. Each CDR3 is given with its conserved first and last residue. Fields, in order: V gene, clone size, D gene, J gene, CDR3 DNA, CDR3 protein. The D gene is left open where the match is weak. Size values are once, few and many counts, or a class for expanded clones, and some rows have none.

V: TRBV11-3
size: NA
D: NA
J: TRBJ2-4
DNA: TGTGCCAGCAGCTTAGGGCCCCTACGACAGCGACTAGCCAAAAACATTCAGTACTTC
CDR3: CASSLGPLRQRLAKNIQYF

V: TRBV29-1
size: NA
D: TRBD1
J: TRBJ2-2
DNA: TGCAGCGTTGTGACAGGGTGGACCGGGGAGCTGTTTTTT
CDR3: CSVVTGWTGELFF

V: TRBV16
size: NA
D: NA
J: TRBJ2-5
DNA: TGTGCCAACAGCCAATCTCTGGGAGAAAGGGAGGCCCAGTACTTC
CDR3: CANSQSLGEREAQYF

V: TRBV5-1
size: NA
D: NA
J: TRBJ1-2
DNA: TGCGCCAGCAGCTTGGCCGGTCAGGGGCGGAATGGCTACACCTTC
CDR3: CASSLAGQGRNGYTF

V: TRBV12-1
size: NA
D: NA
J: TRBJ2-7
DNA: NA
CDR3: CASSWGQGNCEQYF

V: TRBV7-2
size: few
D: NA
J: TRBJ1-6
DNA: TGTGCCAGCAGCCCACAGGTTCCCAGTTCACCCCTCCACTTT
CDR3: CASSPQVPSSPLHF

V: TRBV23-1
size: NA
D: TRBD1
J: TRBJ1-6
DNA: TGCGCCAGCAGTCAATCGACTGGGACAGGGGGCGCCCGTTCACCCCTCCACTTT
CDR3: CASSQSTGTGGARSPLHF

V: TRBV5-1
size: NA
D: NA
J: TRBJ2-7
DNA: TGCGCCAGCAGCTTGGACCGCAACTACGAGCAGTACTTC
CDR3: CASSLDRNYEQYF

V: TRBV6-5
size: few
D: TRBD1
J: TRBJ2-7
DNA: TGTGCCAGCAGCGGACAGGCCTACGAGCAGTACTTC
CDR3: CASSGQAYEQYF

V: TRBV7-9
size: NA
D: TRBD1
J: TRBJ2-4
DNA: TGTGCCAGCAGCCGGACAGGGGCGACTTCAATTCAGTACTTC
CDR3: CASSRTGATSIQYF

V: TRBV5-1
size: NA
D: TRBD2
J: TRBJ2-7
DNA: TGCGCCAGCAGCATCCAGACTAGCGGGGCCTACGAGCAGTACTTC
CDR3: CASSIQTSGAYEQYF

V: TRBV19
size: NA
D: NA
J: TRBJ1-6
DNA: TGTGCCAGTACCAGGGGCTCCAGCCCATCACCCCTCCACTTT
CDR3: CASTRGSSPSPLHF

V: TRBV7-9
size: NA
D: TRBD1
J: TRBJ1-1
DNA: TGTGCCAGCAGCCCACGGACAGGGATGAACACTGAAGCTTTCTTT
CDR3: CASSPRTGMNTEAFF

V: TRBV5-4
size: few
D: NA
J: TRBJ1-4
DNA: TGTGCCAGCAGCTTGAGTATGGATGAAAAACTGTTTTTT
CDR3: CASSLSMDEKLFF

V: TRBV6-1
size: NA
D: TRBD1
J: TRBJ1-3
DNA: TGTGCCAGCAGTGAAAGGGGACAGGGGGTCTCTGGAAACACCATATATTTT
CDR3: CASSERGQGVSGNTIYF

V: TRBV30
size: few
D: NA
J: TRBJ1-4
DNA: TGTGCCTGGAGTGGGGGAACTAATGAAAAACTGTTTTTT
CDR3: CAWSGGTNEKLFF

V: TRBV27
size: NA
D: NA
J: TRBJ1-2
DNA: TGTGCCAGCAGTCCTCGGACACCCCGGGATGGCTACACCTTC
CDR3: CASSPRTPRDGYTF

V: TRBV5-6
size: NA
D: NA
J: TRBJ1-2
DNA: TGTGCCAGCAGCTTGGGAGGCTTGCGCGGATACTTC
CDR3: CASSLGGLRGYF

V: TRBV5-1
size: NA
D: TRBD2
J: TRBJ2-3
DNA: TGCGCCAGCAGGCGGACTAGCGGGGCCGATACGCAGTATTTT
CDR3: CASRRTSGADTQYF

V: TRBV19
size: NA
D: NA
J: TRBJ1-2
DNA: TGTGCCAGTAGTATAGGTGCAGGGTTCGGTGGCGGCTACACCTTC
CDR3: CASSIGAGFGGGYTF

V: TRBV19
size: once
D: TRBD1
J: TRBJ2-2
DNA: TGTGCCAGTACCGGGACAGGGTCCGGGGAGCTGTTTTTT
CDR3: CASTGTGSGELFF

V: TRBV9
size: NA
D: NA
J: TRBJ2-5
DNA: TGTGCCAGCAGCTCTCCCGAGGGGTACCAAGAGACCCAGTACTTC
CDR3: CASSSPEGYQETQYF

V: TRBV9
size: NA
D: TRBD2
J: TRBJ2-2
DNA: TGTGCCAGCAGCCGAGGACTAGCGGGAGGGAACACCGGGGAGCTGTTTTTT
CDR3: CASSRGLAGGNTGELFF

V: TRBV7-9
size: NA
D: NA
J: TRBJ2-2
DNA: TGTGCCACCGTATATAGGGGGCGGGAGAACACCGGGGAGCTGTTTTTT
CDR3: CATVYRGRENTGELFF